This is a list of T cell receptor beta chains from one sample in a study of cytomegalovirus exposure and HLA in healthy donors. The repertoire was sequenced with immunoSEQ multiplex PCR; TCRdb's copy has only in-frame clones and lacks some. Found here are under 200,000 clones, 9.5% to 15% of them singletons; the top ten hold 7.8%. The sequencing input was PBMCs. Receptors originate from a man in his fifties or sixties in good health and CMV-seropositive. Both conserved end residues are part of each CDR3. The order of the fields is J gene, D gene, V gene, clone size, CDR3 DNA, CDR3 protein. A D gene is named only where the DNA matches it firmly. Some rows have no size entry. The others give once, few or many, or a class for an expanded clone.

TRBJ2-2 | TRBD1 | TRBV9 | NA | TGTGCCAGCAGCGCCCGACAGGGGTCGAACACCGGGGAGCTGTTTTTT | CASSARQGSNTGELFF
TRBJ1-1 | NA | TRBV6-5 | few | TGTGCCAGCAGCGGGCTGGGGACTGTATCTGAAGCTTTCTTT | CASSGLGTVSEAFF
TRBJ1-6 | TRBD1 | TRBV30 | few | TGTGCCTGGAGTATACAGGGGGCGCGGAATTCACCCCTCCACTTT | CAWSIQGARNSPLHF
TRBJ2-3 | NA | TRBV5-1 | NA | TGCGCCAGCAGCTTGGCAGGGGGGTCAGATACGCAGTATTTT | CASSLAGGSDTQYF
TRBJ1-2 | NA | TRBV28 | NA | TGTGCCAGCAGCGACAGCTTCTATGGCTACACCTTC | CASSDSFYGYTF
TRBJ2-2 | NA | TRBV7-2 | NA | TGTGCCAGCAGCTTTGAATACCCCCGGGAGCTGTTTTTT | CASSFEYPRELFF
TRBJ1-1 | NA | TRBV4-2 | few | TGTGCCAGCAGCCAACAAAGGGGGTTCACTGAAGCTTTCTTT | CASSQQRGFTEAFF
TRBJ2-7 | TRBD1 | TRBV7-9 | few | TGTGCCAGCATGCAGACAGGGGGTCACGAGCAGTACTTC | CASMQTGGHEQYF
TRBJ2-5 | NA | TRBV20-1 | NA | TGCAGTGCAACCTACCTAGAGACCCAGTACTTC | CSATYLETQYF
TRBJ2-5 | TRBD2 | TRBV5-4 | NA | TGTGCCAGCAGCCGGGGGGCTAGCGGGGGGGCCGGAGAGACCCAGTACTTC | CASSRGASGGAGETQYF
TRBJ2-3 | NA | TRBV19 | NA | TGTGCCAGTAGTATAACGGGTCTACCCGCAGATACGCAGTATTTT | CASSITGLPADTQYF
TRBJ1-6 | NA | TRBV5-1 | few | TGCGCCAGCAGCTTGGCGGGGGTCGGGTCACCCCTCCACTTT | CASSLAGVGSPLHF
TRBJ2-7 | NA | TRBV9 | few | TGTGCCAGCAGCGTAGGTTCCAGACAGTACGAGCAGTACTTC | CASSVGSRQYEQYF
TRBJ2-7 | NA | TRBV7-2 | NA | TGTGCCAGCAGCCTCCGTGGAGGAGGGATCCTCTACGAGCAGTACTTC | CASSLRGGGILYEQYF
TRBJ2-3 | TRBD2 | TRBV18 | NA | TGTGCCAGCCAGGGTAGCGGGGGAGATACGCAGTATTTT | CASQGSGGDTQYF
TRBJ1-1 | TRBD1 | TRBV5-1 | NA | TGCGCCAGCAGCTCGGACAGGGGTAACACTGAAGCTTTCTTT | CASSSDRGNTEAFF
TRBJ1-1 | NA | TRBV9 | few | TGTGCCAGCAGCGTAAGGTCGAGGGGGACTGAAGCTTTCTTT | CASSVRSRGTEAFF
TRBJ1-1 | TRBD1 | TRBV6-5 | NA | TGTGCCAGCAGTTCGGGACAGGCTACCTCTGAAGCTTTCTTT | CASSSGQATSEAFF
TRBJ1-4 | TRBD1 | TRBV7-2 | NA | TGTGCCAGCAGCAAGGGACAGGGGTTCAATACCGAAAAACTGTTTTTT | CASSKGQGFNTEKLFF
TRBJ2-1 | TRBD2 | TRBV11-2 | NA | TGTGCCAGCAGCTTAGATCGAGCGGGGAGGCAGTTCTTC | CASSLDRAGRQFF
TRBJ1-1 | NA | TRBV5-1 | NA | TGCGCCAGCAGCTTGGCCAGGGGCGAGTGGGACACTGAAGCTTTCTTT | CASSLARGEWDTEAFF
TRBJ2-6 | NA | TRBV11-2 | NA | TGTGCCAGCACCCTGTGGGGCTCGGGGGCCAACGTCCTGACTTTC | CASTLWGSGANVLTF
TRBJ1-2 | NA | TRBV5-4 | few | TGTGCCAGCAGCGTCCAAGGAGCGGCTAACTATGGCTACACCTTC | CASSVQGAANYGYTF
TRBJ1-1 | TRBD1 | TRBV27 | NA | TGTGCCAGCAGTTTCTTAGGGGGCGCTGAAGCTTTCTTT | CASSFLGGAEAFF
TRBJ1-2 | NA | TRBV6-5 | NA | TGTGCCAGCAGCCAACTACTTTCCCTTGACGGCTACACCTTC | CASSQLLSLDGYTF
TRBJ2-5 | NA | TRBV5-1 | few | TGCGCCAGCAGCTTGGGTGGGGGCTCCGAGACCCAGTACTTC | CASSLGGGSETQYF
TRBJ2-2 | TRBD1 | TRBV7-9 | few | TGTGCCAGCAGCCGTCTAGGTCGAGGGGGCCGGGGCCGGAGCGGGGAGCTGTTTTTT | CASSRLGRGGRGRSGELFF
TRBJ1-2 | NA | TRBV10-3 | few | TGTGCCATCAGTGCGGGGGAAGGGGACGGCTACACCTTC | CAISAGEGDGYTF
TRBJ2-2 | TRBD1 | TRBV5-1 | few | TGCGCCAGCAGCTCTCCAAGACAGGGTCACACCGGGGAGCTGTTTTTT | CASSSPRQGHTGELFF
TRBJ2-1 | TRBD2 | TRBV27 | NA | TGTGCCAGCAGGGAATCGGGACTACCGGGGCAGTTCTTC | CASRESGLPGQFF
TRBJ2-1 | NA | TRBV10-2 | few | TGCGCCAGCAGATCGCGAGAGCAGTTCTTC | CASRSREQFF
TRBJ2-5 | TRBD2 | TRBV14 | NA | TGTGCCAGCAGCCGGACTAGCGGGGGACAAGAGACCCAGTACTTC | CASSRTSGGQETQYF
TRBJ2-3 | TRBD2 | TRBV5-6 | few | TGTGCCAGCAGCGTGGGACTACTCTCCGATACGCAGTATTTT | CASSVGLLSDTQYF
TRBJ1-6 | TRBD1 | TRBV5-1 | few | TGCGCCAGCAGCCCGGACAGGTCCGCCTATAATTCACCCCTCCACTTT | CASSPDRSAYNSPLHF
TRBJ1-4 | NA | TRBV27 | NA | TGTGCCAGCAAACCACAGGGCAATTATGAAAAACTGTTTTTT | CASKPQGNYEKLFF
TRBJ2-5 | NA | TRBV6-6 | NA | TGTGCCAGCAGTTACAGAAGCTGGCAAGAGACCCAGTACTTC | CASSYRSWQETQYF
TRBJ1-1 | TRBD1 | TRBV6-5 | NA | TGTGCCAGCAGTACAGGGGGGCAGGTAGCTTTCTTT | CASSTGGQVAFF
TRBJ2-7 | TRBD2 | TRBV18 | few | TGTGCCAGCTCCCGCCGGGCGGCTAGCGGGGGGTATGAGCAGTACTTC | CASSRRAASGGYEQYF
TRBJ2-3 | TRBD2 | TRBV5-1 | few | TGCGCCAGCGGACACACTAGCGGGGGGCGGGATACGCAGTATTTT | CASGHTSGGRDTQYF
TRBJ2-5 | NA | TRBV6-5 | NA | TGTGCCAGCAGTTACTCGCTCGGGAAAGGACAAGAGACCCAGTACTTC | CASSYSLGKGQETQYF
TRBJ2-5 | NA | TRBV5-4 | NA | TGTGCCAGCAGCTATGGTGGGGGGATCCAAGAGACCCAGTACTTC | CASSYGGGIQETQYF
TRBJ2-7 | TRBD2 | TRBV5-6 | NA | TGTGCCAGCAGCTCCCTAGGTAGCGGGGGAAGGTACGAGCAGTACTTC | CASSSLGSGGRYEQYF
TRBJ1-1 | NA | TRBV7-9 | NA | TGTGCCAGCAGCCCTCCTGGGTCCAGGGCCACTGAAGCTTTCTTT | CASSPPGSRATEAFF
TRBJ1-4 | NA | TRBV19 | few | TGTGCCAGTACGTCTCGGGGGGCACTGTTTTTT | CASTSRGALFF
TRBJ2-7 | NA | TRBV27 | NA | TGTGCCAGCAGTTTGACCAGGCCACCCTACTCCTACGAGCAGTACTTC | CASSLTRPPYSYEQYF
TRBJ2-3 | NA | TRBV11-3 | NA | TGTGCCAGCAGCGACGGGGGAACAGATACGCAGTATTTT | CASSDGGTDTQYF
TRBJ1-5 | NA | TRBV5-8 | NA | TGTGCCAGCAGCCTTTGGGATGGACAGACCAATCAGCCCCAGCATTTT | CASSLWDGQTNQPQHF
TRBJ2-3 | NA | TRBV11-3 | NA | TGTGCCAGCAGCTTAGAGGGCCAGAGCACAGATACGCAGTATTTT | CASSLEGQSTDTQYF
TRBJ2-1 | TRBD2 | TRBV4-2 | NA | TGTGCCAGCAGCCAACTCGGACTAGCGGGGGACAATGAGCAGTTCTTC | CASSQLGLAGDNEQFF
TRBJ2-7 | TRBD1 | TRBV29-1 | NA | TGCAGCGTTTTACCACAGGGGTCTGCCTACGAGCAGTACTTC | CSVLPQGSAYEQYF
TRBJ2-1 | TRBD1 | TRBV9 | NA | TGTGCCAGCAGCCTTAGTGGGACAGCTAACTCCTACAATGAGCAGTTCTTC | CASSLSGTANSYNEQFF